This TCR beta chain is drawn from a study of blood T cell repertoires in COVID-19. Background on the study: PBMCs, B-cell-depleted T cells, or T cells provided the cDNA or gDNA that made up the material.

The CDR3 is 12 residues long. The V and J ends lost 6 bases and 1 base respectively, with 4 bases between them. Per the original methods: Cell counts per sample came from amplifying reference gene primers. Repertoires were generated with immunoSEQ multiplex PCR, while TCRdb's copy carries only in-frame clones and drops some. V and J calls and clone size follow that table, whereas D and trimming were derived from the DNA. The sample has roughly 340,000 clones, around nine tenths seen once; the top ten hold approximately 3.5%. This chain uses TRBV12-3 or TRBV12-4 with TRBJ1-3, with D unresolved. The origin of this receptor is a woman younger than 35 who had recovered from COVID-19. The sample was peripheral blood. The CDR3 DNA sequence: TGTGCCAGCAGGGAGTCTGGAAACACCATATATTTT. Protein: CASRESGNTIYF.